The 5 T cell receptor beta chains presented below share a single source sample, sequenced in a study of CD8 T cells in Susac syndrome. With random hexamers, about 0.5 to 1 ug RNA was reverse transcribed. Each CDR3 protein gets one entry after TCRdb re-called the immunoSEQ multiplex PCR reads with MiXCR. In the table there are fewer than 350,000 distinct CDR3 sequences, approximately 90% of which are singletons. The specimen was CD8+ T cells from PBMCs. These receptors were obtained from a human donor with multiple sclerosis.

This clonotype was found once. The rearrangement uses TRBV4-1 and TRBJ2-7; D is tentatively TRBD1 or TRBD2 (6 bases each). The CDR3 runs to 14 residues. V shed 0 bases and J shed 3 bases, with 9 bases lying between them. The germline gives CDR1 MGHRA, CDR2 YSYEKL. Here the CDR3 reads CASSQEGGFYEQYF. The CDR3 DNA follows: TGCGCCAGCAGCCAAGAGGGGGGCTTCTACGAGCAGTACTTC.

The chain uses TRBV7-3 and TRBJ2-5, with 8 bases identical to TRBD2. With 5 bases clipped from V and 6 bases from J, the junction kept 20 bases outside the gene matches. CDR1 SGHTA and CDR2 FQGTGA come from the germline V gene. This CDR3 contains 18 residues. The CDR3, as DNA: TGTGCCAGCAGCCAAGGTCCCGGGACTAGGAATCGTGAAAAGACCCAGTACTTC. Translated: CASSQGPGTRNREKTQYF.

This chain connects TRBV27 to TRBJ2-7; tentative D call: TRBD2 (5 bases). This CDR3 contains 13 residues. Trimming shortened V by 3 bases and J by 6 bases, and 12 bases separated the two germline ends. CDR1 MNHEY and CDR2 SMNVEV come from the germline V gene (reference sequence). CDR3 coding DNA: TGTGCCAGCAGTTTGGGGAGCGCCAGCGAGCAGTACTTC. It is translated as CASSLGSASEQYF.

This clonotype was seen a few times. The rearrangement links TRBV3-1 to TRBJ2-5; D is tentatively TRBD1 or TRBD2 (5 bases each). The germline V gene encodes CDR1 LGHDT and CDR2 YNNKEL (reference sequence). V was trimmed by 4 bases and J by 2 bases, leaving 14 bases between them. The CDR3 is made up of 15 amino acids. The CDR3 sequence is CASSPGTSTQETQYF. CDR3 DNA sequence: TGTGCCAGCAGCCCCGGGACCTCCACTCAAGAGACCCAGTACTTC.

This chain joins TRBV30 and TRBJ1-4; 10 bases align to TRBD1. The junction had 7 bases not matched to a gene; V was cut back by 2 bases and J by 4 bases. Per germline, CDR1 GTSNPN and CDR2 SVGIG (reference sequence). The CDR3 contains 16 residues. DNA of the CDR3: TGTGCCTGGAGTATTTGGACAGGGGGTAATAATGAAAAACTGTTTTTT. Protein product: CAWSIWTGGNNEKLFF.